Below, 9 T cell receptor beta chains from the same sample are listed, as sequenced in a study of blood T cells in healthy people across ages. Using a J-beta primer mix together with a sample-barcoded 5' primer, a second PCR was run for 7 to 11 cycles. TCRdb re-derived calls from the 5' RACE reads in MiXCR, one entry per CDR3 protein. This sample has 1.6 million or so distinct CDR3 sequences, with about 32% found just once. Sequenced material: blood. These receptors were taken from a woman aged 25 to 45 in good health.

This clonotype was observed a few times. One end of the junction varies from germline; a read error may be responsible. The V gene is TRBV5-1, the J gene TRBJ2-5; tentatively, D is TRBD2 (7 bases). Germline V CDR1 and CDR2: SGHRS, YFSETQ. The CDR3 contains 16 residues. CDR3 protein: CASGLVSGGAGQTQYF. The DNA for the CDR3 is TGCGCCAGCGGCTTGGTGTCGGGGGGCGCGGGACAGACCCAGTACTTC.

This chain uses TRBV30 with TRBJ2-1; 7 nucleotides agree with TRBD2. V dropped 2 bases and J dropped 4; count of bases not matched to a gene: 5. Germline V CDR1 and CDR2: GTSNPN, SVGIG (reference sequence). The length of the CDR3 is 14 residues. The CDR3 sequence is CAWSLRELYNEQFF. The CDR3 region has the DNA TGTGCCTGGAGTCTGCGGGAGTTGTACAATGAGCAGTTCTTC. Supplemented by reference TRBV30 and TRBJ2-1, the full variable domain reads SQTIHQWPATLVQPVGSPLSLECTVEGTSNPNLYWYRQAAGRGLQLLFYSVGIGQISSEVPQNLSASRPQDRQFILSSKKLLLSDSGFYLCAWSLRELYNEQFFGPGTRLTVL.

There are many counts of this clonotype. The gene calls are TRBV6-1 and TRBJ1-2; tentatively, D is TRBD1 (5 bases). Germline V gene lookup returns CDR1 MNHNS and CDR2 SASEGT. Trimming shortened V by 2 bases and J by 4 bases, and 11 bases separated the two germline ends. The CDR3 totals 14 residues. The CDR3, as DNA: TGTGCCAGCAGTGAAAAAACAGGATCCTATGGCTACACCTTC. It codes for CASSEKTGSYGYTF.

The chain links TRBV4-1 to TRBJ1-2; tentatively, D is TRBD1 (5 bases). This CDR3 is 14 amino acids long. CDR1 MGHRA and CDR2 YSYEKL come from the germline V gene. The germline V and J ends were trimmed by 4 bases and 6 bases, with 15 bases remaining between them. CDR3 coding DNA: TGCGCCAGCAGCCGGGGAGCAGGGCAAAATGGCTACACCTTC. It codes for CASSRGAGQNGYTF.

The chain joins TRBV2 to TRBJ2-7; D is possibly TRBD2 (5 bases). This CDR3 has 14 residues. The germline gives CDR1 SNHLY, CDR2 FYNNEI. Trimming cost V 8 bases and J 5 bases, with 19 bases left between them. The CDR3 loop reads CASSLRGYGNEQYF. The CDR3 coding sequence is TGTGCCAGCTCCTTACGGGGTTATGGCAACGAGCAGTACTTC.

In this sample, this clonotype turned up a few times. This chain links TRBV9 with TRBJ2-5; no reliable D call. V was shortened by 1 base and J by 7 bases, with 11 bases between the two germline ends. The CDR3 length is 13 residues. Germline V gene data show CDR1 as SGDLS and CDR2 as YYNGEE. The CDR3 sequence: CASSVMETGTQYF. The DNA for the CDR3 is TGTGCCAGCAGCGTAATGGAAACGGGGACCCAGTACTTC.

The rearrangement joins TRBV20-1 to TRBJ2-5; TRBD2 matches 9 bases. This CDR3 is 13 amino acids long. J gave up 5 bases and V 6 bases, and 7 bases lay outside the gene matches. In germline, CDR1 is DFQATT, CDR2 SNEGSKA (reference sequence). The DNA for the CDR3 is TGCAGTGCCCTTAGCGGGAGCGAGGAGACCCAGTACTTC. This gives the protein CSALSGSEETQYF.

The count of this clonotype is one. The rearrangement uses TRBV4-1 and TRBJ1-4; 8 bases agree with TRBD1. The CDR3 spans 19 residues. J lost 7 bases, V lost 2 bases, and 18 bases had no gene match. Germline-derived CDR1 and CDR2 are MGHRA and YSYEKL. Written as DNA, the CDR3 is TGCGCCAGCAGCCAACTCCCATCCGGGACAGGCATACGACTTGAAAAACTGTTTTTT. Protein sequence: CASSQLPSGTGIRLEKLFF.

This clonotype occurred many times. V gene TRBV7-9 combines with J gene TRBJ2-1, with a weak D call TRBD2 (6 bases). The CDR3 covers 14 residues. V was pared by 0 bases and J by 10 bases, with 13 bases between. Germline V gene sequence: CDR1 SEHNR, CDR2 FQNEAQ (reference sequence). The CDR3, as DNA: TGTGCCAGCAGCTTAGCTAGGGCTAGCGACGAGCAGTTCTTC. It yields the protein CASSLARASDEQFF.